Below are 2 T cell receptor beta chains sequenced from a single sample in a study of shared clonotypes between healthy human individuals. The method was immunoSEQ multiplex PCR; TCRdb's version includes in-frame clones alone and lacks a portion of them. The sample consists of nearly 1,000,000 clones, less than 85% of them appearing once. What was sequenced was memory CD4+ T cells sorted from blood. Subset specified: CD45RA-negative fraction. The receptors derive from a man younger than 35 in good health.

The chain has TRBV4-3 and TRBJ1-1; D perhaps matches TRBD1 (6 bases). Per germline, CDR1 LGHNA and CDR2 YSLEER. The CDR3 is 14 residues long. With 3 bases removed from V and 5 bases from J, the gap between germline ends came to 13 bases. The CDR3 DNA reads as TGCGCCAGCAGCCAGGGCCCTAGGGGGACTGAAGCTTTCTTT. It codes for CASSQGPRGTEAFF.

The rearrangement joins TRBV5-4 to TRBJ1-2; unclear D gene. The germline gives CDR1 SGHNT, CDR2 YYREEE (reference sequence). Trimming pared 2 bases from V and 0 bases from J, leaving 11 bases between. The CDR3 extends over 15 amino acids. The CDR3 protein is CASSLITQANYGYTF. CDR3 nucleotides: TGTGCCAGCAGCTTAATTACACAAGCTAACTATGGCTACACCTTC.